Listed below are T cell receptor beta chains from one sample, sequenced in a study of T cells in Graves' hyperthyroidism and ophthalmopathy. MiXCR was run by TCRdb on the multiplex PCR reads, yielding one entry per CDR3 protein. The sample contains about 400,000 distinct CDR3 sequences, approximately 15% of which appear only once. Sequenced input: blood. The receptor source for this set is a woman in her twenties or thirties with Graves' hyperthyroidism. CDR3s include the opening cysteine and the closing phenylalanine or tryptophan. The D gene is left open where the match is weak. Clone size is given for some rows only: seen once, a few or many times, or a class if the clone is expanded.

clone_size	d_call	v_call	j_call	cdr3_aa	cdr3_nt
many	TRBD1	TRBV27	TRBJ1-1	CASSLGRGSPEAFF	TGTGCCAGCAGTTTAGGCAGGGGGTCCCCTGAAGCTTTCTTT
few	.	TRBV7-9	TRBJ1-1	CASSSIKQAFF	TGTGCCAGCAGCTCGATAAAGCAAGCTTTCTTT
.	TRBD1	TRBV19	TRBJ1-5	CASTNVRMTGQHQPQHF	TGTGCCAGTACCAATGTCCGGATGACAGGGCAACATCAGCCCCAGCATTTT
few	.	TRBV3-1	TRBJ2-2	CASSPLQGSGELFF	TGTGCCAGCAGCCCGTTACAGGGATCCGGGGAGCTGTTTTTT
.	TRBD2	TRBV5-1	TRBJ2-1	CASGTSGRARRLDEQFF	TGCGCCAGCGGGACTAGCGGGAGGGCCAGGCGATTGGATGAGCAGTTCTTC
many	.	TRBV3-1	TRBJ2-2	CASSSPGELFF	TGTGCCAGCAGTTCGCCCGGGGAGCTGTTTTTT
.	TRBD1	TRBV6-1	TRBJ2-7	CASRGGALGQGSYEQYF	TGTGCCAGCAGGGGGGGGGCCTTGGGACAGGGTTCTTACGAGCAGTACTTC
.	.	TRBV7-9	TRBJ1-1	CASSLTPREAFF	TGTGCCAGCAGCTTAACACCTAGAGAAGCTTTCTTT
many	.	TRBV7-2	TRBJ2-7	CASSRSSGGGGHEQYF	TGTGCCAGCAGCAGATCTAGCGGAGGGGGAGGCCACGAGCAGTACTTC
few	.	TRBV7-9	TRBJ2-7	CASSLGGSLTSEQYF	TGTGCCAGCAGCTTAGGAGGTAGTTTAACTTCCGAGCAGTACTTC
few	.	TRBV28	TRBJ1-5	CASSLSDLGESGPQHF	TGTGCCAGCAGTTTAAGCGATTTAGGGGAAAGTGGGCCCCAGCATTTT
few	.	TRBV10-3	TRBJ1-2	CAISESPGLNGYTF	TGTGCCATCAGTGAGTCACCGGGATTAAATGGCTACACCTTC
many	.	TRBV3-1	TRBJ2-7	CASSQSAGTYEQYF	TGTGCCAGCAGCCAATCAGCGGGTACCTACGAGCAGTACTTC
many	TRBD2	TRBV20-1	TRBJ2-7	CSARGPGLAGGNDEQYF	TGCAGTGCTAGAGGACCGGGACTAGCGGGAGGTAACGACGAGCAGTACTTC
few	TRBD1	TRBV9	TRBJ2-1	CASSVASGGNGEQFF	TGTGCCAGCAGCGTAGCTTCAGGGGGTAATGGGGAGCAGTTCTTC
many	TRBD1	TRBV24-1	TRBJ2-3	CATSDPEGQGGADTQYF	TGTGCCACCAGTGACCCGGAAGGACAGGGTGGTGCAGATACGCAGTATTTT
.	.	TRBV20-1	TRBJ1-1	CSASLANTEAFF	TGCAGTGCTAGTTTGGCAAACACTGAAGCTTTCTTT
few	TRBD1	TRBV27	TRBJ1-2	CASSFHRPGQGYSYTF	TGTGCCAGCAGTTTTCACCGACCGGGACAGGGATATAGCTACACCTTC
many	.	TRBV3-1	TRBJ1-5	CASSRDINQPQHF	TGTGCCAGCAGCCGGGACATCAATCAGCCCCAGCATTTT
many	.	TRBV6-2/TRBV6-3	TRBJ2-7	CASSYADVVNYEQYF	TGTGCCAGCAGTTACGCCGACGTAGTCAACTACGAGCAGTACTTC
.	TRBD2	TRBV20-1	TRBJ2-7	CSARLEGLAEPSYEQYF	TGCAGTGCTAGACTCGAGGGACTAGCGGAGCCCTCCTACGAGCAGTACTTC
many	TRBD2	TRBV3-1	TRBJ2-1	CASSQPGTSGRSSYNEQFF	TGTGCCAGCAGCCAACCCGGGACTAGCGGGAGATCGTCCTACAATGAGCAGTTCTTC
.	.	TRBV19	TRBJ2-1	CASSSDRMYANEQFF	TGTGCCAGTAGCTCAGATAGGATGTATGCCAATGAGCAGTTCTTC
many	TRBD2	TRBV2	TRBJ2-2	CASRQREFSNTGELFF	TGTGCCAGCCGCCAGCGGGAGTTCTCGAACACCGGGGAGCTGTTTTTT